The 9 T cell receptor beta chains presented below share a single source sample, sequenced in a study of graft-versus-host responses after intestinal transplantation. The table came from immunoSEQ multiplex PCR; TCRdb's copy has only in-frame clones and leaves some out. The sample lists about 90,000 clones, over 85% occurring once. The antigens these receptors bind are not known. The material was unstimulated CD8+ T cells sorted from spleen or lymph node cells, obtained before intestinal transplant. The source of these receptors is a human donor who received an intestinal transplant.

This sequence joins TRBV5-6 and TRBJ2-7, with D possibly matching TRBD2 (5 bases). This CDR3 has 14 residues. The germline CDR1 and CDR2 sequences are SGHDT and YYEEEE. V was pared by 2 bases and J by 3 bases, with 12 bases between. CDR3 sequence: CASSFFSGFYEQYF. The CDR3 DNA reads as TGTGCCAGCAGCTTCTTCTCGGGGTTCTACGAGCAGTACTTC.

Only a few counts were recorded for this clone. The chain carries TRBV27 and TRBJ2-1; 9 positions match TRBD1. This CDR3 contains 13 residues. Germline CDR1 is MNHEY and CDR2 is SMNVEV (reference sequence). Trimming at V came to 5 bases and at J to 6 bases, leaving 2 bases not matched to a gene. The DNA of the CDR3 is TGTGCCAGCAGTACGACAGGGGGCAATGAGCAGTTCTTC. Its translation: CASSTTGGNEQFF.

The J gene is TRBJ1-1, the V gene TRBV28, with no clear D. Germline CDR1 MDHEN, CDR2 SYDVKM. V gave up 2 bases and J gave up 7 bases, with 8 bases separating them. The CDR3 sequence is 12 residues long. The CDR3 DNA reads TGTGCCAGCAGTTTACCGGGAAGTGAAGCTTTCTTT. This sequence encodes CASSLPGSEAFF.

The V and J genes are TRBV29-1 and TRBJ1-2; 8 nucleotides match TRBD1. CDR3 length: 12 amino acids. The germline V gene encodes CDR1 SQVTM and CDR2 ANQGSEA. With V trimmed by 3 bases and J by 7 bases, 4 bases remained unmatched. The CDR3, as DNA: TGCAGCGTTGAGGCAGGGACAGGTGGCTACACCTTC. Translating gives CSVEAGTGGYTF.

CDR3 residues: CSVRLGYEQYF. CDR3 in DNA: TGCAGCGTGAGGCTAGGCTACGAGCAGTACTTC. The V gene is TRBV29-1, the J gene TRBJ2-7, with unresolved D. The CDR3 covers 11 residues. The ends were cut back, 6 bases at V and 3 bases at J, with 9 bases in the middle. The germline V gene has CDR1 SQVTM and CDR2 ANQGSEA.

The rearrangement uses TRBV6-1 and TRBJ2-7, with 10 bases lining up with TRBD1. CDR3 length: 15 residues. The germline V gene has CDR1 MNHNS and CDR2 SASEGT. Germline trimming cut 4 bases from V and 5 bases from J; bases unmatched to any gene: 8. The CDR3 is CASSVVDRGWNEQYF. The CDR3 nucleotides are TGTGCCAGCAGTGTCGTGGACAGGGGGTGGAACGAGCAGTACTTC.

The rearrangement joins TRBV6-6 to TRBJ1-1; unclear D gene. The V gene lost 7 bases and the J gene lost 5 bases, with 17 bases spanning the gap. CDR1 is MNHNY, CDR2 SVGAGI, per germline (reference sequence). This CDR3 has 14 residues. The CDR3 sequence is CASNRYEWRTEAFF. In nucleotides, the CDR3 is TGTGCCAGCAACCGGTATGAGTGGAGGACTGAAGCTTTCTTT.

This clone was recorded only once. The chain carries TRBV9 and TRBJ2-2, with D uncertain. Germline V gene lookup returns CDR1 SGDLS and CDR2 YYNGEE. CDR3 size: 15 residues. V dropped 0 bases and J dropped 4 bases, with 10 bases sitting between them. CDR3 nucleotide sequence: TGTGCCAGCAGCGTAGCTGGTAGCCCCACCGGGGAGCTGTTTTTT. Protein product: CASSVAGSPTGELFF.

The chain employs TRBV5-4 and TRBJ2-7, with TRBD2 matching 11 bases. Trimming removed 4 bases from V and 2 bases from J; junction bases left unmatched: 5. Per the germline V gene, CDR1 is SGHNT and CDR2 is YYREEE (reference sequence). CDR3 length equals 15 residues. The CDR3 region is CASSTVAGGTYEQYF. CDR3 nucleotide sequence: TGTGCCAGCAGCACTGTAGCGGGAGGGACCTACGAGCAGTACTTC.